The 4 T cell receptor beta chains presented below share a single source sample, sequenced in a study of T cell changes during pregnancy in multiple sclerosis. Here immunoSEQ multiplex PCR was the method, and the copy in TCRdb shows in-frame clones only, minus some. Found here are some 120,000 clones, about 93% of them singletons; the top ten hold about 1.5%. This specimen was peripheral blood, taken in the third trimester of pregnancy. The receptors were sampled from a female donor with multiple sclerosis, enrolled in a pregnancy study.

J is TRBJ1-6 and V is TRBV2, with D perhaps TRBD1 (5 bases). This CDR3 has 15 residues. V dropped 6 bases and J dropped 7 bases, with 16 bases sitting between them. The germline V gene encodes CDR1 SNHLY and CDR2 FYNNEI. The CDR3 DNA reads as TGTGCCAGCAGCCCCCGCGGGGCTGAAAATTCACCCCTCCACTTT. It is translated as CASSPRGAENSPLHF.

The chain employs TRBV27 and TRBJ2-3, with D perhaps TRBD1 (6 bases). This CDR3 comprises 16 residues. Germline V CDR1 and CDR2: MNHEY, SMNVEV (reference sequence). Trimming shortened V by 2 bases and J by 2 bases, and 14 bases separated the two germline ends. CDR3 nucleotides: TGTGCCAGCAGTTTAATCTCTGGACAGATCACAGATACGCAGTATTTT. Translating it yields CASSLISGQITDTQYF.

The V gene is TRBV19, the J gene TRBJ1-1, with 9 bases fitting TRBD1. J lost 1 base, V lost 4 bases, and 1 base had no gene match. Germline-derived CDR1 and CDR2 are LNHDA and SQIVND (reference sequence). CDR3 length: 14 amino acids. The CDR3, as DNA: TGTGCCAGTAGTAAGGACAGGGGGAACACTGAAGCTTTCTTT. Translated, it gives CASSKDRGNTEAFF.

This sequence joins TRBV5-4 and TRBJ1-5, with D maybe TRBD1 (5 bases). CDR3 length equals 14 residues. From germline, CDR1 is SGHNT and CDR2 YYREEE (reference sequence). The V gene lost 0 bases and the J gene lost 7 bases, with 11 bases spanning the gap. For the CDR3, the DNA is TGTGCCAGCAGCTTGGCAGGGTCAGGCCAGCCCCAGCATTTT. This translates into CASSLAGSGQPQHF.